The 7 T cell receptor beta chains given below trace back to one sample, sequenced in a study of PD-L1 blockade in urothelial cancer. Time point here: pretreatment peripheral blood. This table comes from immunoSEQ multiplex PCR, and its TCRdb copy is limited to in-frame clones, with some not included. Here the sample spans tens of thousands of clones, roughly four fifths being singletons. The sequencing used PBMCs, collected around atezolizumab (anti-PD-L1) treatment. These receptor sequences come from a man aged 65-85 years with urothelial cancer.

A single count supports this clone. The rearrangement uses TRBV19 and TRBJ2-3; TRBD2 is a possible D gene (6 bases). The CDR3 is 17 amino acids. V was cut by 3 bases and J by 8 bases, with 24 bases left in between. CDR1 is LNHDA and CDR2 is SQIVND in the germline V gene (reference sequence). The CDR3 spells CASSISSAGPVSGTQYF. DNA for the CDR3: TGTGCCAGTAGTATCTCAAGTGCGGGGCCGGTCTCTGGTACGCAGTATTTT.

V and J are TRBV11-2 and TRBJ2-2, with a tentative D call TRBD2 (5 bases). Germline V gene sequence: CDR1 SGHAT, CDR2 FQNNGV. This CDR3 is built from 15 residues. V dropped 1 base and J dropped 6 bases, with 12 bases sitting between them. The CDR3 DNA follows: TGTGCCAGCAGCTTAGTTTCTAACGGGGCCGGGGAGCTGTTTTTT. Amino acid sequence: CASSLVSNGAGELFF.

This clone was seen repeatedly, ten times or more. J is TRBJ1-3 and V is TRBV7-9; the match to TRBD1 covers 7 bases. Trimming at V came to 3 bases and at J to 4 bases, leaving 3 bases not matched to a gene. The CDR3 has 14 residues. CDR1 and CDR2 from the germline V gene are SEHNR and FQNEAQ (reference sequence). This CDR3 reads CASSLGTVGNTIYF. The DNA of the CDR3 is TGTGCCAGCAGCTTGGGGACAGTGGGAAACACCATATATTTT.

By sample fraction, this clone is medium-sized. V usage is TRBV4-3 and J usage is TRBJ1-6; 7 nucleotides align to TRBD1. The ends lost 3 bases at V and 8 bases at J; junction bases unmatched: 7. The CDR3 sequence is 15 residues long. From germline, CDR1 is LGHNA and CDR2 YSLEER. The CDR3 reads CASSQGNRGYSPLHF. CDR3 in DNA: TGCGCCAGCAGCCAGGGGAACAGGGGTTATTCACCCCTCCACTTT.

This sequence joins TRBV5-8 and TRBJ1-5, with 7 bases fitting TRBD1. The CDR3 totals 14 residues. Germline V CDR1 and CDR2: SGHTS, YDEGEE. V shed 4 bases, J shed 5 bases, and the junction held 6 bases outside the gene matches. CDR3 sequence reads: CASSGRQGHQPQHF. CDR3 DNA: TGTGCCAGCAGCGGACGACAGGGACATCAGCCCCAGCATTTT.

The CDR3 is CASSQWDRANTEAFF. In nucleotides, the CDR3 is TGTGCCAGCAGCCAATGGGACAGGGCGAACACTGAAGCTTTCTTT. The rearrangement joins TRBV4-2 to TRBJ1-1; 9 nucleotides agree with TRBD1. Germline-derived CDR1 and CDR2 are LGHNA and YNFKEQ. After removal of 2 bases from V and 1 base from J, the junction contained 2 bases not matched to a gene. The length of the CDR3 is 15 residues.

The genes are TRBV10-3 and TRBJ2-3; 7 nucleotides match TRBD2. V lost 4 bases to trimming and J lost 4 bases; unmatched junction nucleotides: 5. CDR1 is ENHRY, CDR2 SYGVKD, per germline. CDR3 length: 14 amino acids. This CDR3 is CAISGGSVADTQYF. CDR3 coding DNA: TGTGCCATCAGTGGCGGGAGTGTGGCAGATACGCAGTATTTT.